These 24 T cell receptor beta chains share one sample of origin, sequenced in a study of cytotoxic CD8 clonotypes in ibrutinib-treated CLL. Method: immunoSEQ multiplex PCR; TCRdb's copy keeps in-frame clones and lacks some. The table includes 150,000 to 200,000 clones, about four fifths detected once. The material sequenced was PBMCs, taken after 12 months of ibrutinib treatment. Every receptor here comes from a human donor with chronic lymphocytic leukemia.

V is TRBV4-1 and J is TRBJ2-1, with unresolved D. Trimming removed 4 bases at V and 3 bases at J, with 10 bases between. This CDR3 comprises 14 residues. Germline CDR1 MGHRA, CDR2 YSYEKL. The CDR3 nucleotides are TGCGCCAGCAGCCCCACTGGGATCTACAATGAGCAGTTCTTC. It yields the protein CASSPTGIYNEQFF.

V gene TRBV5-1 combines with J gene TRBJ2-5; D not certain. The length of the CDR3 is 15 residues. Germline V gene sequence: CDR1 SGHRS, CDR2 YFSETQ. Trimming removed 4 bases at V and 2 bases at J, with 15 bases between. CDR3 loop: CASSGATGPQETQYF. CDR3 bases: TGCGCCAGCAGCGGCGCGACCGGCCCACAAGAGACCCAGTACTTC.

There are a few counts of this clone. The junction departs from the called germline gene at one end, perhaps through a read error. The chain combines TRBV18 with TRBJ2-7, with unresolved D. This CDR3 comprises 13 residues. Germline lookup yields CDR1 KGHSH and CDR2 LQKENI. CDR3 DNA sequence: TGTGCCAGCTCACCACCCTCACGGGTAGGAGTCGACTTC. It specifies CASSPPSRVGVDF.

V and J are TRBV7-2 and TRBJ1-4, with no clear D. The germline CDR1 and CDR2 sequences are SGHTA and FQGNSA. The CDR3 sequence is 13 residues long. Trimming shortened V by 2 bases and J by 8 bases, and 9 bases separated the two germline ends. The CDR3 nucleotides are TGTGCCAGCAGCTTAAGAGGGAGGGAAAAACTGTTTTTT. Its protein product is CASSLRGREKLFF.

The chain carries TRBV6-4 and TRBJ2-2; D remains ambiguous. The V gene's germline CDR1 is MRHNA and CDR2 SNTAGT. V was cut by 6 bases and J by 3 bases, with 8 bases left in between. This CDR3 spans 13 amino acids. The CDR3 nucleotides are TGTGCCAGCAGACTTACAGACACCGGGGAGCTGTTTTTT. It is translated as CASRLTDTGELFF.

As DNA, the CDR3 is TGTGCCAGCAGCTTATACCGGGGGCGTATGGAGACCCAGTACTTC. It encodes CASSLYRGRMETQYF. J is TRBJ2-5 and V is TRBV7-2; the D gene could be TRBD1 or TRBD2 (6 bases each). The CDR3 contains 15 residues. Germline lookup yields CDR1 SGHTA and CDR2 FQGNSA. Trimming left V 2 bases short and J 5 bases short, with 15 bases between. Based on the CDR3 plus reference TRBV7-2 and TRBJ2-5, the full variable domain is GAGVSQSPSNKVTEKGKDVELRCDPISGHTALYWYRQSLGQGLEFLIYFQGNSAPDKSGLPSDRFSAERTGGSVSTLTIQRTQQEDSAVYLCASSLYRGRMETQYFGPGTRLLVL.

J is TRBJ1-4 and V is TRBV7-6; D perhaps matches TRBD1 (6 bases). The V gene lost 5 bases and the J gene lost 7 bases, with 20 bases spanning the gap. The CDR3 has 16 residues. CDR1 and CDR2 from the germline V gene are SGHVS and FNYEAQ. The CDR3 DNA follows: TGTGCCAGCAGCCAAAATCGGAGGGGGTTCGGTGAAAAACTGTTTTTT. This codes for CASSQNRRGFGEKLFF.

The gene calls are TRBV9 and TRBJ2-3; 10 bases are a match to TRBD2. Losses at the gene ends were 0 bases for V and 1 base for J; bases not matched to a gene: 2. The CDR3 extends over 16 amino acids. Germline lookup yields CDR1 SGDLS and CDR2 YYNGEE. The CDR3 is CASSVVGTSGTDTQYF. The CDR3 bases are TGTGCCAGCAGCGTAGTGGGGACTAGCGGCACAGATACGCAGTATTTT.

This chain joins TRBV4-3 and TRBJ1-3; TRBD1 matches at 8 bases. The ends lost 2 bases at V and 0 bases at J; junction bases unmatched: 0. Germline V gives CDR1 LGHNA, CDR2 YSLEER. CDR3 length: 15 amino acids. Written as DNA, the CDR3 is TGCGCCAGCAGCCAAACAGGGGGCTCTGGAAACACCATATATTTT. Protein: CASSQTGGSGNTIYF.

The chain recombines TRBV9 with TRBJ1-6; D unresolved. This CDR3 comprises 15 residues. Trimming removed 4 bases from V and 3 bases from J, with 11 bases in between. Germline CDR1 is SGDLS and CDR2 is YYNGEE. The CDR3 sequence is CASSFGADYNSPLHF. Written as DNA, the CDR3 is TGTGCCAGCAGCTTTGGCGCGGACTATAATTCACCCCTCCACTTT.

J is TRBJ2-3 and V is TRBV28, with D perhaps matching TRBD1 or TRBD2 (5 bases each). V lost 11 bases and J 4 bases, leaving 13 bases between the germline ends. The length of the CDR3 is 12 residues. Looked up from germline, CDR1 is MDHEN and CDR2 is SYDVKM. CDR3 protein: CACREGPDTQYF. CDR3 sequence (DNA): TGTGCCTGTCGTGAGGGGCCAGATACGCAGTATTTT. The whole variable domain, filled in from reference TRBV28 and TRBJ2-3, reads DVKVTQSSRYLVKRTGEKVFLECVQDMDHENMFWYRQDPGLGLRLIYFSYDVKMKEKGDIPEGYSVSREKKERFSLILESASTNQTSMYLCACREGPDTQYFGPGTRLTVL.

The chain combines TRBV27 with TRBJ2-7, with TRBD2 matching 7 bases. Germline V gene sequence: CDR1 MNHEY, CDR2 SMNVEV (reference sequence). CDR3 size: 16 residues. The V segment lost 0 bases and the J segment 4 bases; nucleotides outside the gene matches: 9. DNA for the CDR3: TGTGCCAGCAGTTTATCACTGGCGGGAGCTTTTTACGAGCAGTACTTC. Its translation is CASSLSLAGAFYEQYF.

V usage is TRBV5-1 and J usage is TRBJ1-5; the D gene is possibly TRBD1 (5 bases). Germline loops: CDR1 SGHRS, CDR2 YFSETQ. The CDR3 is 15 amino acids. Trimming pared 4 bases from V and 7 bases from J, leaving 18 bases between. In nucleotides, the CDR3 is TGCGCCAGCAGCATCGCTGGGGGGGGGAGCCAGCCCCAGCATTTT. Protein sequence: CASSIAGGGSQPQHF.

This CDR3 reads CASSSYQGSSGYTF. Written as DNA, the CDR3 is TGTGCCAGCAGTTCATATCAGGGGTCGAGTGGCTACACCTTC. The rearrangement uses TRBV28 and TRBJ1-2; possible D gene TRBD1, 6 bases. Germline CDR1 reads MDHEN; CDR2 reads SYDVKM. V shed 4 bases and J shed 7 bases, with 16 bases lying between them. This CDR3 is 14 amino acids long.

This chain uses TRBV29-1 with TRBJ2-7, with 8 positions matching TRBD2. The CDR3 has 14 residues. Germline V lookup: CDR1 SQVTM, CDR2 ANQGSEA. Trimming cost V 7 bases and J 2 bases; bases outside gene matches: 10. CDR3 protein: CSAYGGAYPYEQYF. In nucleotides, the CDR3 is TGCAGCGCATACGGGGGGGCCTACCCCTACGAGCAGTACTTC.

This clone showed up just a few times. The CDR3 bases are TGTGCCAGCCCGCCCCCGCTCCCCTGCCAGCCCCAGCATTTT. Its translation: CASPPPLPCQPQHF. The gene calls are TRBV21-1 and TRBJ1-5. TRBV21-1 is recorded as a pseudogene. The CDR3 spans 14 residues.

V is TRBV19 and J is TRBJ1-2; D is ambiguous. Trimming pared 3 bases from V and 2 bases from J, leaving 7 bases between. The CDR3 spans 13 residues. Per germline, CDR1 LNHDA and CDR2 SQIVND (reference sequence). The chain's CDR3 is CASSMGRNYGYTF. The CDR3 region has the DNA TGTGCCAGTAGTATGGGTCGGAACTATGGCTACACCTTC.

In DNA, the CDR3 is TGCAGTGCTAGAGATCACGAGACCCAGTACTTC. Amino acid sequence: CSARDHETQYF. The chain carries TRBV20-1 and TRBJ2-5; D uncertain. CDR3 length: 11 residues. The V end was cut by 0 bases, the J end by 5 bases, with 4 bases between. Looked up from germline, CDR1 is DFQATT and CDR2 is SNEGSKA (reference sequence).

The chain combines TRBV5-1 with TRBJ2-5, with 7 nucleotides matching TRBD2. The J segment lost 4 bases and the V segment lost 0 bases, leaving 3 bases of the junction unmatched. This CDR3 is 14 amino acids long. Germline lookup yields CDR1 SGHRS and CDR2 YFSETQ. As DNA, the CDR3 is TGCGCCAGCAGCTTGGGCGGGAGTAGAGAGACCCAGTACTTC. Translating gives CASSLGGSRETQYF.

The chain links TRBV9 to TRBJ2-3; D perhaps matches TRBD2 (6 bases). Germline CDR1 and CDR2: SGDLS and YYNGEE. Between the trimmed V and J ends, which lost 1 base and 1 base, there was a span of 16 bases. The CDR3 is made up of 17 amino acids. In DNA form, the CDR3 reads TGTGCCAGCAGCGTAAGGGCATTGGGGGAGGGCACAGATACGCAGTATTTT. As protein: CASSVRALGEGTDTQYF.

The chain recombines TRBV10-3 with TRBJ1-2; 9 bases agree with TRBD1. Germline CDR1 reads ENHRY; CDR2 reads SYGVKD. J lost 5 bases, V lost 2 bases, and 6 bases had no gene match. This CDR3 region has 15 residues. The CDR3 reads CAISEGGTGLYGYTF. The CDR3 nucleotides are TGTGCCATCAGTGAGGGAGGGACAGGGCTTTATGGCTACACCTTC.

This CDR3 reads CASSDVGFLNTEAFF. The CDR3 DNA is TGCGCCAGCAGTGATGTAGGCTTTTTGAACACTGAAGCTTTCTTT. V usage is TRBV10-2 and J usage is TRBJ1-1; D gene uncertain. Between the trimmed V and J ends, which lost 3 bases and 0 bases, there was a span of 11 bases. The CDR3 is made up of 15 amino acids. The germline CDR1 and CDR2 sequences are WSHSY and SAAADI.

Only a few counts were recorded for this clone. For the CDR3, the DNA is TGCGCCAGCAGCCCTTTAGTGAGCGAGTCACCCCTCCACTTT. This translates into CASSPLVSESPLHF. The chain employs TRBV4-3 and TRBJ1-6; D gene ambiguous. The V gene lost 4 bases and the J gene lost 10 bases, with 14 bases spanning the gap. The germline CDR1 and CDR2 sequences are LGHNA and YSLEER. The CDR3 spans 14 residues.

In DNA, the CDR3 is TGTGCCAGCTCACCGCTAGCGGGTTCCTCCTACAATGAGCAGTTCTTC. Translated: CASSPLAGSSYNEQFF. The rearrangement links TRBV18 to TRBJ2-1; 8 nucleotides align to TRBD2. Looked up from germline, CDR1 is KGHSH and CDR2 is LQKENI. Trimming at V came to 3 bases and at J to 0 bases, leaving 4 bases not matched to a gene. The CDR3 loop spans 16 amino acids.